The rows below give T cell receptor beta chains drawn from one sample of a study of T-cell memory formation after mild COVID-19. MiXCR, run by TCRdb on the 5' RACE reads, gives a single entry per CDR3 protein. The data contain just under 350,000 distinct CDR3 sequences, under 15% of them singletons. The sample taken for sequencing was PBMCs or a T cell subset sorted from them (not recorded which). These receptors all come from a man aged 18 to 35 who had mild COVID-19 (a few samples of this study predate the infection). Cell type and time point are not known. Each CDR3 is given with its conserved first and last residue.

V	J	CDR3
TRBV12-3/TRBV12-4	TRBJ1-5	CASRTEGGQPQHF
TRBV7-2	TRBJ1-5	CASSSPAGRNQPQHF
TRBV6-4	TRBJ2-3	CASSDWSSGLPDTQYF
TRBV6-5	TRBJ1-1	CASSYGDTLNTEAFF
TRBV6-2/TRBV6-3	TRBJ2-5	CASAGAGRETQYF
TRBV3-1	TRBJ2-1	CASSQDGSGGTGYNEQFF
TRBV6-6	TRBJ1-5	CASFEPAEAQPQHF
TRBV24-1	TRBJ2-3	CATSDRGGTQYF
TRBV6-2/TRBV6-3	TRBJ1-5	CASTPGAGLSLAQHF
TRBV7-8	TRBJ1-1	CASSPGRGLNTEAFF
TRBV6-5	TRBJ1-1	CASSYQAAMNTEAFF
TRBV18	TRBJ2-1	CASSPPTGTNEQFF
TRBV14	TRBJ2-1	CASSPDSWYNEQFF
TRBV6-6	TRBJ2-7	CASSQAGSYEQYF
TRBV10-2	TRBJ2-1	CASSVPLAGAYNEQFF
TRBV12-3/TRBV12-4	TRBJ2-1	CASSSRDRGYEQFF
TRBV5-6	TRBJ1-2	CASSLVGQPVYGYTF
TRBV10-3	TRBJ1-3	CAISESSLGNTIYF